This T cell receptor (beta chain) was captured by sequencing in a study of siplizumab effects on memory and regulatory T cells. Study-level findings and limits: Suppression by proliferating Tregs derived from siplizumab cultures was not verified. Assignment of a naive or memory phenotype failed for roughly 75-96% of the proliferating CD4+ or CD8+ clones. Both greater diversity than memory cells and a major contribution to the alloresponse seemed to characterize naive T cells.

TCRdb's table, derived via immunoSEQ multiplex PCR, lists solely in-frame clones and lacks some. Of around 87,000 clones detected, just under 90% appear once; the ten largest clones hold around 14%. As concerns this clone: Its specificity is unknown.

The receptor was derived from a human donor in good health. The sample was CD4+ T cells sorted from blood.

CDR3 amino acids: CASSPRGQGTHNEQFF. Here the CDR3 DNA reads TGTGCCAGCAGCCCGAGGGGGCAGGGGACCCACAATGAGCAGTTCTTC. This rearrangement joins TRBV7-9 to TRBJ2-1; the match to TRBD1 covers 7 bases. The V segment lost 5 bases and the J segment 5 bases; nucleotides outside the gene matches: 12. In germline, CDR1 is SEHNR, CDR2 FQNEAQ (reference sequence). CDR3 length: 16 residues.